Listed here are 26 T cell receptor beta chains from one sample, sequenced in a study of blood T cell repertoires in COVID-19. Assay: immunoSEQ multiplex PCR; the TCRdb copy retains only in-frame clones and omits some. The data show fewer than 350,000 clones, approximately 83% seen once. Sequenced sample: PBMCs or T cells enriched from blood (not recorded which). These receptors all come from a woman aged 40 to 50 with acute COVID-19.

The chain employs TRBV2 and TRBJ1-1, with unresolved D. Germline loops: CDR1 SNHLY, CDR2 FYNNEI. V was shortened by 7 bases and J by 3 bases, with 15 bases between the two germline ends. This CDR3 comprises 14 residues. The CDR3 region has the DNA TGTGCCAGCAAGGGAGCAGCGCTGTACACTGAAGCTTTCTTT. Translation: CASKGAALYTEAFF.

This clone was seen only a few times. The chain couples TRBV29-1 to TRBJ2-5; TRBD1 aligns across 11 bases. With V trimmed by 7 bases and J by 7 bases, 5 bases remained unmatched. The CDR3 totals 12 residues. From germline, CDR1 is SQVTM and CDR2 ANQGSEA. In DNA, the CDR3 is TGCAGCGCCGGACAGGGGGCGGGGACCCAGTACTTC. Protein product: CSAGQGAGTQYF.

A note on this clone: Other DNA sequences in this specimen translate into the identical CDR3. The gene calls are TRBV6-2 or TRBV6-3 and TRBJ2-7; no reliable D call. The V and J ends lost 2 bases and 1 base respectively, with 6 bases between them. The CDR3 consists of 13 residues. Germline V gene data show CDR1 as MNHEY and CDR2 as SVGEGT. CDR3 sequence: CASSYLFSYEQYF. The CDR3 bases are TGTGCCAGCAGTTACCTTTTTTCCTACGAGCAGTACTTC.

The rearrangement uses TRBV19 and TRBJ1-5; D is ambiguous. This CDR3 comprises 12 residues. Per germline, CDR1 LNHDA and CDR2 SQIVND (reference sequence). Trimming took off 6 bases at V and 5 bases at J, with 8 bases between the two ends. The CDR3 nucleotides are TGTGCCAGTAGCTCGGGTTATCAGCCCCAGCATTTT. It translates to CASSSGYQPQHF.

V is TRBV19 and J is TRBJ2-1; D remains unclear. The CDR3 length is 15 residues. Germline CDR1 is LNHDA and CDR2 is SQIVND (reference sequence). V was shortened by 4 bases and J by 2 bases, with 12 bases between the two germline ends. The CDR3 loop is CASSTRRTAYNEQFF. The CDR3 DNA reads as TGTGCCAGTAGTACCCGCCGCACAGCCTACAATGAGCAGTTCTTC.

Only one count was recorded for this clone. The chain recombines TRBV4-2 with TRBJ2-5; 9 bases align to TRBD2. The CDR3 has 18 residues. The V gene's germline CDR1 is LGHNA and CDR2 YNFKEQ. V gave up 0 bases and J gave up 3 bases; unmatched junction bases: 11. The DNA for the CDR3 is TGTGCCAGCAGCCAAGATACATCCAGAGCGGGAGGAGAAGAGACCCAGTACTTC. This sequence encodes CASSQDTSRAGGEETQYF.

The chain joins TRBV23-1 to TRBJ1-3; D is possibly TRBD1 (5 bases). TRBV23-1 is an ORF for which the function is uncertain. The CDR3 loop spans 17 amino acids. Trimming shortened V by 0 bases and J by 4 bases, and 16 bases separated the two germline ends. The DNA of the CDR3 is TGCGCCAGCAGTCAATCATTAGGGGCGCGTTACGGAAACACCATATATTTT. This gives the protein CASSQSLGARYGNTIYF.

This chain uses TRBV7-3 with TRBJ2-3, with D possibly matching TRBD2 (5 bases). CDR1 is SGHTA and CDR2 is FQGTGA in the germline V gene. The CDR3 is 14 amino acids. V gave up 4 bases and J gave up 2 bases, with 10 bases separating them. The DNA for the CDR3 is TGTGCCAGCAGCTCAGCCGGGATCACAGATACGCAGTATTTT. It yields the protein CASSSAGITDTQYF.

This clone was observed a single time. The chain has TRBV27 and TRBJ1-2, with TRBD1 matching over 7 bases. The CDR3 sequence is 14 residues long. Trimming at V came to 7 bases and at J to 1 base, leaving 6 bases not matched to a gene. CDR1 is MNHEY and CDR2 is SMNVEV in the germline V gene (reference sequence). The CDR3 coding sequence is TGTGCCAGCACCGCTAGGGACAGTAACTATGGCTACACCTTC. Translation: CASTARDSNYGYTF.

V usage is TRBV19 and J usage is TRBJ1-1; D possibly corresponds to TRBD1 (6 bases). The CDR3 consists of 13 residues. V was shortened by 4 bases and J by 8 bases, with 14 bases between the two germline ends. Germline CDR1 LNHDA, CDR2 SQIVND (reference sequence). For the CDR3, the DNA is TGTGCCAGTAGTACGGACAGTGAACCAGAAGCTTTCTTT. It encodes CASSTDSEPEAFF.

V usage is TRBV15 and J usage is TRBJ1-2; D unclear. Per germline, CDR1 LNHNV and CDR2 YYDKDF (reference sequence). The CDR3 has 16 residues. The germline V and J ends were trimmed by 0 bases and 8 bases, with 19 bases remaining between them. Written as DNA, the CDR3 is TGTGCCACCAGCAGAGAGGGAGGGAAACAGCGGTACGGCTACACCTTC. Translating it yields CATSREGGKQRYGYTF.

The rearrangement uses TRBV7-2 and TRBJ1-5, with 9 bases fitting TRBD1. V gave up 6 bases and J gave up 6 bases; unmatched junction bases: 6. CDR3 length: 14 amino acids. Per germline, CDR1 SGHTA and CDR2 FQGNSA. DNA for the CDR3: TGTGCCAGCAGTACACAGGGGGCGATTCAGCCCCAGCATTTT. It specifies CASSTQGAIQPQHF.

The rearrangement uses TRBV2 and TRBJ1-1, with D perhaps matching TRBD1 (6 bases). The V end was cut by 2 bases, the J end by 5 bases, with 15 bases between. CDR1 SNHLY and CDR2 FYNNEI come from the germline V gene. This CDR3 comprises 15 residues. In DNA, the CDR3 is TGTGCCAGCAGTGAAAGCTTAGGGGGAGGGACTGAAGCTTTCTTT. It is translated as CASSESLGGGTEAFF.

CDR3 coding DNA: TGTGCCAGCAGCCCCTCCCCTTTCTCGGGAGGCAACACCGGGGAGCTGTTTTTT. As protein: CASSPSPFSGGNTGELFF. The V call is TRBV28, the J call TRBJ2-2, with TRBD2 identical over 7 bases. Germline CDR1 MDHEN, CDR2 SYDVKM. J gave up 2 bases and V 6 bases, and 15 bases lay outside the gene matches. The CDR3 has 18 amino acids.

This clone has a handful of counts. This chain joins TRBV27 and TRBJ2-5, with 7 bases matching TRBD1. The germline CDR1 and CDR2 sequences are MNHEY and SMNVEV (reference sequence). The CDR3 is made up of 17 amino acids. The V gene end was trimmed by 2 bases and the J gene end by 3 bases; junction bases not matched to a gene: 12. This CDR3 reads CASSLLAAGGSKETQYF. In DNA form, the CDR3 reads TGTGCCAGCAGTTTACTTGCCGCAGGGGGTTCGAAAGAGACCCAGTACTTC.

This clone appeared once. The genes are TRBV7-3 and TRBJ2-5; D unresolved. Looked up from germline, CDR1 is SGHTA and CDR2 is FQGTGA. With 3 bases removed from V and 5 bases from J, the gap between germline ends came to 10 bases. The CDR3 contains 13 residues. The CDR3 bases are TGTGCCAGCAGCTTCGGTATGAAGGAGACCCAGTACTTC. Encoded protein: CASSFGMKETQYF.

The rearrangement joins TRBV7-2 to TRBJ2-3, with 8 bases aligning to TRBD2. J gave up 5 bases and V 2 bases, and 9 bases lay outside the gene matches. Germline lookup yields CDR1 SGHTA and CDR2 FQGNSA. The CDR3 contains 16 residues. Written as DNA, the CDR3 is TGTGCCAGCAGCTTAATGCGGGTACGGGGGGGAGATACGCAGTATTTT. Its translation: CASSLMRVRGGDTQYF.

DNA for the CDR3: TGTGCCAGCAGCTTAGGACCGACAGGGGGACCTTACAATGAGCAGTTCTTC. It translates to CASSLGPTGGPYNEQFF. V is TRBV7-6 and J is TRBJ2-1; 9 positions match TRBD1. V shed 1 base, J shed 4 bases, and the junction held 8 bases outside the gene matches. This CDR3 contains 17 residues. Germline assignment: CDR1 SGHVS and CDR2 FNYEAQ.

This clone came up a few times. The chain joins TRBV19 to TRBJ2-7; no clear D gene. The CDR3 covers 14 residues. The V end was cut by 0 bases, the J end by 0 bases, with 6 bases between. CDR1 is LNHDA, CDR2 SQIVND, per germline (reference sequence). The CDR3 here is CASSIDHSSYEQYF. The CDR3 DNA is TGTGCCAGTAGTATAGACCACAGCTCCTACGAGCAGTACTTC.

The CDR3 nucleotides are TGCGCCAGCAGCTTCCGGGACAAGGGGACTACCTATAGCAATCAGCCCCAGCATTTT. It translates to CASSFRDKGTTYSNQPQHF. The chain combines TRBV5-1 with TRBJ1-5, with D tentatively TRBD1 (6 bases). The CDR3 runs 19 residues. From germline, CDR1 is SGHRS and CDR2 YFSETQ. Trimming removed 2 bases from V and 0 bases from J, with 21 bases in between.

The rearrangement links TRBV7-2 to TRBJ1-6; maybe TRBD1 (6 bases). Germline V gene sequence: CDR1 SGHTA, CDR2 FQGNSA. Trimming left V 5 bases short and J 10 bases short, with 18 bases between. The CDR3 runs 15 residues. As DNA, the CDR3 is TGTGCCAGCAGCCAGGGAGGGGGGTTTCGCTCACCCCTCCACTTT. Translation: CASSQGGGFRSPLHF. The complete variable domain, with remaining parts taken from reference TRBV7-2 and TRBJ1-6, reads GAGVSQSPSNKVTEKGKDVELRCDPISGHTALYWYRQSLGQGLEFLIYFQGNSAPDKSGLPSDRFSAERTGGSVSTLTIQRTQQEDSAVYLCASSQGGGFRSPLHFGNGTRLTVT.

Note on this clone: Given the absence of the conserved phenylalanine or tryptophan at the CDR3 end, a read error is likely. No DNA is shown, since the ends of the CDR3 on it are uncertain; the CDR3 is the one TCRdb lists. This rearrangement joins TRBV6-4 to TRBJ2-7; TRBD1, the D gene given by the table, was not confirmed from the DNA. Germline CDR1 reads MRHNA; CDR2 reads SNTAGT. With termini counted, the CDR3 has 8 amino acids. The CDR3 reads CASSHRGL.

A note on this clone: Other DNA sequences within the sample encode an identical CDR3. V usage is TRBV9 and J usage is TRBJ2-5; the match to TRBD2 covers 13 bases. CDR1 is SGDLS, CDR2 YYNGEE, per germline. The CDR3 has 16 amino acids. After removal of 2 bases from V and 1 base from J, the junction contained 2 bases not matched to a gene. The CDR3 DNA follows: TGTGCCAGCAGCGTGGGACTAGCGGGAACCCAAGAGACCCAGTACTTC. Translation: CASSVGLAGTQETQYF.

This clone was detected only once. The chain is built from TRBV23-1 and TRBJ2-5, with 7 bases lining up with TRBD1. TRBV23-1 is marked as an open reading frame, function uncertain. V shed 4 bases, J shed 1 base, and the junction held 18 bases outside the gene matches. This CDR3 is built from 19 residues. CDR3 sequence (DNA): TGCGCCAGCAGTCGGCGATTTGGCGGGCAGGGGGTTTGCCAAGAGACCCAGTACTTC. Encoded protein: CASSRRFGGQGVCQETQYF.

The V and J genes are TRBV4-3 and TRBJ2-2; 10 bases are a match to TRBD1. V was clipped by 1 base and J by 6 bases; unmatched bases: 2. The CDR3 is made up of 15 amino acids. CDR1 and CDR2 from the germline V gene are LGHNA and YSLEER. This CDR3 reads CASSQADRGPGELFF. The DNA of the CDR3 is TGCGCCAGCAGCCAAGCCGACAGGGGGCCCGGGGAGCTGTTTTTT.

This clone was observed a handful of times. V usage is TRBV5-1 and J usage is TRBJ2-3; TRBD1 might be the D (6 bases). The germline CDR1 and CDR2 sequences are SGHRS and YFSETQ. The V end was cut by 4 bases, the J end by 0 bases, with 12 bases between. The CDR3 spans 15 residues. CDR3 in amino acids: CASSPGTSSTDTQYF. The DNA of the CDR3 is TGCGCCAGCAGCCCTGGGACATCTAGCACAGATACGCAGTATTTT.